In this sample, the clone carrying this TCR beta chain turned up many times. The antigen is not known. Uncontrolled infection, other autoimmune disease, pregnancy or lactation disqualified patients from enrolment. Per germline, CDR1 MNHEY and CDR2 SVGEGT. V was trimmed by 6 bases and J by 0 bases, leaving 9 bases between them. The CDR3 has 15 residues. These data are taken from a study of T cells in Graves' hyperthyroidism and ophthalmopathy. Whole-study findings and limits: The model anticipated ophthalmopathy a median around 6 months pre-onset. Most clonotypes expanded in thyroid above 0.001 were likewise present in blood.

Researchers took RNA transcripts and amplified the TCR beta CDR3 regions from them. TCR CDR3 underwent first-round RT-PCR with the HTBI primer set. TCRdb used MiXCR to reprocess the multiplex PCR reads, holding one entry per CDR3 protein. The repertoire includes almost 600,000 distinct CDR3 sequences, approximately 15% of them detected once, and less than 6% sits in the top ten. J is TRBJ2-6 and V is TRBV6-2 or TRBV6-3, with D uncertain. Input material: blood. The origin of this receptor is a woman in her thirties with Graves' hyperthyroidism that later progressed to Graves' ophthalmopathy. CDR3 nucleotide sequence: TGTGCCAGCAGGCCCGTCTACTCTGGGGCCAACGTCCTGACTTTC. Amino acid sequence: CASRPVYSGANVLTF.